One sample yielded the 21 T cell receptor beta chains listed below, sequenced in a study of CD4 T cells in relation to SARS-CoV-2 and coronaviruses. TCRdb's table, derived via immunoSEQ multiplex PCR, lists solely in-frame clones and lacks some. The repertoire includes some 11,000 clones, about 81% of them detected once, and 15% to 20% sits in the top ten. Their antigens remain unidentified. Before the COVID-19 pandemic, during about 2011-2019, CD4+ T cells were taken from unexposed donors. CD4+ T cells were isolated from the cells after 10 days of culture. The source material was CD4+ T cells from PBMCs, cultured in vitro. These receptor sequences come from a human donor in good health.

The chain has TRBV7-2 and TRBJ2-3; 15 nucleotides line up with TRBD2. This CDR3 has 16 residues. Germline assignment: CDR1 SGHTA and CDR2 FQGNSA. With V trimmed by 5 bases and J by 9 bases, 9 bases remained unmatched. In DNA, the CDR3 is TGTGCCAGCAGCACCCGGACTAGCGGGGGGGCCTTCACGCAGTATTTT. Translation gives CASSTRTSGGAFTQYF.

This clone occurred a few times. The chain couples TRBV6-2 or TRBV6-3 to TRBJ1-5, with no clear D. The germline CDR1 and CDR2 sequences are MNHEY and SVGEGT. This CDR3 is built from 16 residues. Trimming took off 1 base at V and 0 bases at J, with 10 bases between the two ends. CDR3: CASSYYPVASNQPQHF. The CDR3 region has the DNA TGTGCCAGCAGTTACTACCCGGTGGCTAGCAATCAGCCCCAGCATTTT.

The V and J genes are TRBV3-1 (or the pseudogene TRBV3-2) and TRBJ2-1; a weak D match, TRBD2 (6 bases). CDR3 length: 13 amino acids. Trimming stripped 4 bases from V and 8 bases from J, with 12 bases between. Germline loops: CDR1 LGHDT, CDR2 YNNKEL (reference sequence). The CDR3 nucleotides are TGTGCCAGCAGCCCTCCGACTAGAGATGAGCAGTTCTTC. This translates into CASSPPTRDEQFF.

The CDR3 DNA follows: TGTGCAAGTCGCTTAGACCCAGGGTCCCAACCTGGCAATGAGCAGTTCTTC. The encoded protein is CASRLDPGSQPGNEQFF. V is TRBV12-2 and J is TRBJ2-1; TRBD1, the table's D call, lacks a check against the DNA. TRBV12-2 is a documented pseudogene. The CDR3 has 17 residues.

The chain has TRBV25-1 and TRBJ1-1; D perhaps matches TRBD1 (5 bases). V was clipped by 8 bases and J by 3 bases, with 22 bases between them. The CDR3 totals 16 residues. Germline loops: CDR1 MGHDK, CDR2 SYGVNS. CDR3 sequence (DNA): TGTGCCAGCTCGCCGGGACCCGTCTCTACTTACACTGAAGCTTTCTTT. As protein: CASSPGPVSTYTEAFF. Drawing the rest from reference TRBV25-1 and TRBJ1-1, the complete variable domain is EADIYQTPRYLVIGTGKKITLECSQTMGHDKMYWYQQDPGMELHLIHYSYGVNSTEKGDLSSESTVSRIRTEHFPLTLESARPSHTSQYLCASSPGPVSTYTEAFFGQGTRLTVV.

The V and J genes are TRBV29-1 and TRBJ2-3, with a possible D match to TRBD2 (7 bases). V shed 6 bases and J shed 2 bases, with 15 bases lying between them. The CDR3 is made up of 14 amino acids. Per germline, CDR1 SQVTM and CDR2 ANQGSEA. CDR3 bases: TGCAGCGTGCCAAGTGGGGGGGCCACAGATACGCAGTATTTT. It translates to CSVPSGGATDTQYF.

This chain connects TRBV5-1 to TRBJ1-2, with a possible D match to TRBD1 (5 bases). Trimming stripped 0 bases from V and 4 bases from J, with 13 bases between. The length of the CDR3 is 15 residues. CDR1 and CDR2 from the germline V gene are SGHRS and YFSETQ. The CDR3: CASSLDPVGTYGYTF. The CDR3 DNA is TGCGCCAGCAGCTTGGATCCTGTAGGGACCTATGGCTACACCTTC. The variable domain in full, completed from reference TRBV5-1 and TRBJ1-2, reads KAGVTQTPRYLIKTRGQQVTLSCSPISGHRSVSWYQQTPGQGLQFLFEYFSETQRNKGNFPGRFSGRQFSNSRSEMNVSTLELGDSALYLCASSLDPVGTYGYTFGSGTRLTVV.

The rearrangement uses TRBV5-6 and TRBJ2-7; 11 positions agree with TRBD2. The CDR3 length is 15 residues. After removal of 2 bases from V and 3 bases from J, the junction contained 4 bases not matched to a gene. Germline V gives CDR1 SGHDT, CDR2 YYEEEE. CDR3 sequence: CASSFGGTSGYEQYF. CDR3 nucleotides: TGTGCCAGCAGCTTCGGCGGGACTAGCGGCTACGAGCAGTACTTC.

The rearrangement links TRBV6-5 to TRBJ2-3; TRBD2 agrees at 8 bases. J gave up 0 bases and V 6 bases, and 5 bases lay outside the gene matches. The CDR3 runs 15 residues. CDR1 MNHEY and CDR2 SVGAGI come from the germline V gene. CDR3 region: CASRLLAVSTDTQYF. The CDR3 DNA is TGTGCCAGCAGATTACTAGCGGTGAGCACAGATACGCAGTATTTT.

This clone was seen only a few times. The chain recombines TRBV2 with TRBJ1-4; D remains ambiguous. Deletions cut 2 bases from V and 5 bases from J, with 15 bases between. Germline-derived CDR1 and CDR2 are SNHLY and FYNNEI. The CDR3 is 16 residues long. The CDR3 loop is CASSENLGGMNEKLFF. In DNA form, the CDR3 reads TGTGCCAGCAGTGAAAACTTGGGTGGGATGAATGAAAAACTGTTTTTT. Based on the CDR3 plus reference TRBV2 and TRBJ1-4, the full variable domain is EPEVTQTPSHQVTQMGQEVILRCVPISNHLYFYWYRQILGQKVEFLVSFYNNEISEKSEIFDDQFSVERPDGSNFTLKIRSTKLEDSAMYFCASSENLGGMNEKLFFGSGTQLSVL.

V usage is TRBV25-1 and J usage is TRBJ1-5; 7 positions match TRBD1. Germline V gives CDR1 MGHDK, CDR2 SYGVNS. The V and J ends lost 4 bases and 8 bases, in that order; junction bases with no gene match: 8. The CDR3 totals 14 residues. The CDR3 bases are TGTGCCAGCAGTGTCACCGGGACAGTAGAGCCCCAGCATTTT. This sequence encodes CASSVTGTVEPQHF. Full variable domain (rest looked up from reference TRBV25-1 and TRBJ1-5): EADIYQTPRYLVIGTGKKITLECSQTMGHDKMYWYQQDPGMELHLIHYSYGVNSTEKGDLSSESTVSRIRTEHFPLTLESARPSHTSQYLCASSVTGTVEPQHFGDGTRLSIL.

V gene TRBV9 combines with J gene TRBJ2-2; 8 nucleotides align to TRBD1. CDR3 size: 17 residues. From germline, CDR1 is SGDLS and CDR2 YYNGEE. The trim removed 3 bases at V and 5 bases at J, leaving 12 bases unmatched. In DNA, the CDR3 is TGTGCCAGCAGCGCCGCCCCTCCCGACAGGGGAACCGGGGAGCTGTTTTTT. Amino acid sequence: CASSAAPPDRGTGELFF.

The chain couples TRBV30 to TRBJ1-1, with D unclear. Per the germline V gene, CDR1 is GTSNPN and CDR2 is SVGIG (reference sequence). Trimming pared 2 bases from V and 3 bases from J, leaving 10 bases between. This CDR3 contains 13 residues. The CDR3 sequence: CAWSRLRDTEAFF. The DNA of the CDR3 is TGTGCCTGGAGTCGGTTGCGTGACACTGAAGCTTTCTTT.

This clone was found a few times. The chain links TRBV24-1 to TRBJ2-3; 8 bases align to TRBD2. Germline assignment: CDR1 KGHDR and CDR2 SFDVKD. V shed 4 bases, J shed 5 bases, and the junction held 4 bases outside the gene matches. The CDR3 loop spans 14 amino acids. DNA for the CDR3: TGTGCCACCAGTGAACGGGGGGGCAGAGATACGCAGTATTTT. Protein sequence: CATSERGGRDTQYF.

This clone was detected a few times. The gene calls are TRBV2 and TRBJ1-2, with D perhaps matching TRBD1 (6 bases). V was pared by 1 base and J by 4 bases, with 13 bases between. The germline V gene encodes CDR1 SNHLY and CDR2 FYNNEI. This CDR3 contains 15 residues. The CDR3 is CASSEGGRGGYGYTF. CDR3 DNA sequence: TGTGCCAGCAGTGAAGGGGGCAGGGGAGGCTATGGCTACACCTTC.

The CDR3 protein is CASSQGGSLDNYGYTF. Written as DNA, the CDR3 is TGCGCCAGCAGCCAAGGGGGGTCATTGGATAACTATGGCTACACCTTC. V is TRBV4-1 and J is TRBJ1-2; the D gene is possibly TRBD1 (5 bases). This CDR3 has 16 residues. Germline V CDR1 and CDR2: MGHRA, YSYEKL. Trimming cost V 1 base and J 1 base, with 13 bases left between them.

The chain employs TRBV11-2 and TRBJ2-3; D is perhaps TRBD2 (6 bases). CDR1 is SGHAT, CDR2 FQNNGV, per germline. The CDR3 length is 14 residues. Between the trimmed V and J ends, which lost 4 bases and 6 bases, there was a span of 14 bases. The CDR3 DNA reads TGTGCCAGCAGCTACGTGGGGGAGGTGGATACGCAGTATTTT. Translating it yields CASSYVGEVDTQYF.

This clone occurred once. The chain couples TRBV5-1 to TRBJ1-5, with D tentatively TRBD1 (6 bases). CDR1 is SGHRS and CDR2 is YFSETQ in the germline V gene. V was cut by 4 bases and J by 7 bases, with 18 bases left in between. The CDR3 length is 15 residues. CDR3 loop: CASSPTGQKGQPQHF. The CDR3 coding sequence is TGCGCCAGCAGCCCGACCGGACAGAAAGGCCAGCCCCAGCATTTT.

V gene TRBV7-2 combines with J gene TRBJ1-2; tentative D call: TRBD1 (6 bases). CDR3 size: 15 residues. Per germline, CDR1 SGHTA and CDR2 FQGNSA. V was shortened by 3 bases and J by 2 bases, with 13 bases between the two germline ends. CDR3 protein: CASSLEGGRNYGYTF. The CDR3 coding sequence is TGTGCCAGCAGCTTGGAGGGGGGCAGGAACTATGGCTACACCTTC.

The chain has TRBV10-3 and TRBJ1-6, with a possible D match to TRBD1 (5 bases). The CDR3 has 15 residues. Between the trimmed V and J ends, which lost 4 bases and 6 bases, there was a span of 13 bases. The V gene's germline CDR1 is ENHRY and CDR2 SYGVKD. CDR3 loop: CAISVRGTSNSPLHF. The CDR3, as DNA: TGTGCCATCAGTGTCCGCGGGACTTCTAATTCACCCCTCCACTTT.

The chain recombines TRBV3-1 (or the pseudogene TRBV3-2) with TRBJ2-7; D not certain. The length of the CDR3 is 13 residues. The V gene lost 4 bases and the J gene lost 3 bases, with 10 bases spanning the gap. From germline, CDR1 is LGHDT and CDR2 YNNKEL (reference sequence). For the CDR3, the DNA is TGTGCCAGCAGCCCGAGTCTGGTCTACGAGCAGTACTTC. Translating it yields CASSPSLVYEQYF.